A single sample is the source of the 32 T cell receptor beta chains below, sequenced in a study of response to subunit inactivated influenza vaccine. From the RT-PCR reads, TCRdb called clonotypes with MiXCR, one entry per CDR3 protein. The sample lists 500,000 to 750,000 distinct CDR3 sequences; approximately 14% were seen once. The sample here was PBMCs from blood, taken about 12 days after vaccination. These receptors all stem from a man in his fifties or sixties who received an inactivated influenza vaccine.

On this clonotype itself: The junction departs from the called germline gene at one end, perhaps through a read error. V gene TRBV7-8 combines with J gene TRBJ1-6; D not certain. The germline CDR1 and CDR2 sequences are SGHVS and FQNEAQ. The CDR3 covers 16 residues. The CDR3, as DNA: TGTGACAGCAGCTTAGAAGCAAGCTCCTATAATTCACCCCTCCACTTT. It encodes CDSSLEASSYNSPLHF.

Many counts were recorded for this clonotype. V usage is TRBV12-3 or TRBV12-4 and J usage is TRBJ1-6; D is undetermined. The V end lost 5 bases, the J end lost 4 bases, and 9 bases lay between the germline ends. The CDR3 is made up of 14 amino acids. The CDR3 region is CASSPNQYNSPLHF. CDR3 coding DNA: TGTGCCAGCAGTCCAAATCAATATAATTCACCCCTCCACTTT.

The sample holds a few counts of this clonotype. J is TRBJ2-3 and V is TRBV15; no firm D call. This CDR3 region has 13 residues. With 0 bases removed from V and 6 bases from J, the gap between germline ends came to 7 bases. Germline V gene lookup returns CDR1 LNHNV and CDR2 YYDKDF (reference sequence). Here the CDR3 DNA reads TGTGCCACCAGCAGAGATCTCCTTGATACGCAGTATTTT. Protein product: CATSRDLLDTQYF.

This clonotype was seen a few times. The chain combines TRBV12-3 or TRBV12-4 with TRBJ2-1, with D possibly matching TRBD1 (5 bases). This CDR3 is 13 amino acids long. Trimming took off 6 bases at V and 15 bases at J, with 21 bases between the two ends. Here the CDR3 reads CASSLVGRQGLFF. The CDR3 DNA follows: TGTGCCAGCAGCCTTGTGGGCCGCCAGGGCTTGTTCTTC.

The DNA for the CDR3 is TGCGCCAGCAGCTCCGGGACTCCTCTCTCCTACAATGAGCAGTTCTTC. This encodes CASSSGTPLSYNEQFF. The chain joins TRBV5-1 to TRBJ2-1; D might be TRBD2 (6 bases). The CDR3 totals 16 residues. Germline V gene sequence: CDR1 SGHRS, CDR2 YFSETQ. V lost 3 bases, J lost 0 bases, and 13 bases lay in between. The variable domain in full, with the rest retrieved from reference TRBV5-1 and TRBJ2-1, is KAGVTQTPRYLIKTRGQQVTLSCSPISGHRSVSWYQQTPGQGLQFLFEYFSETQRNKGNFPGRFSGRQFSNSRSEMNVSTLELGDSALYLCASSSGTPLSYNEQFFGPGTRLTVL.

This clonotype was detected ten times or more. The CDR3 is CASSWGGPLYEQYF. The CDR3 coding sequence is TGTGCCAGCAGCTGGGGGGGCCCTTTATACGAGCAGTACTTC. This chain connects TRBV12-3 or TRBV12-4 to TRBJ2-7; maybe TRBD2 (7 bases). V was shortened by 6 bases and J by 4 bases, with 16 bases between the two germline ends. The CDR3 runs to 14 residues.

V gene TRBV4-3 combines with J gene TRBJ2-5, with a possible D match to TRBD1 (5 bases). The germline V gene encodes CDR1 LGHNA and CDR2 YSLEER. The germline V and J ends were trimmed by 3 bases and 4 bases, with 15 bases remaining between them. This CDR3 region has 15 residues. The CDR3 spells CASSHNTGSRETQYF. CDR3 in DNA: TGCGCCAGCAGCCACAATACAGGTAGCCGAGAGACCCAGTACTTC.

The J gene is TRBJ1-2, the V gene TRBV19; no clear D gene. The CDR3 consists of 14 residues. Germline-derived CDR1 and CDR2 are LNHDA and SQIVND (reference sequence). V was cut by 3 bases and J by 4 bases, with 12 bases left in between. The CDR3 nucleotides are TGTGCCAGTAGTATGGGGTCTGGAGTCTATGGCTACACCTTC. Encoded protein: CASSMGSGVYGYTF.

This clonotype was recorded many times. The rearrangement uses TRBV28 and TRBJ1-1, with TRBD1 matching over 9 bases. Trimming cost V 6 bases and J 2 bases; bases outside gene matches: 10. The CDR3 is 16 residues long. CDR1 MDHEN and CDR2 SYDVKM come from the germline V gene. Here the CDR3 reads CASRDDRGRSNTEAFF. The CDR3 DNA is TGTGCCAGCAGAGATGACAGGGGGAGGTCAAACACTGAAGCTTTCTTT.

This clonotype was picked up a small number of times. This chain connects TRBV6-2 or TRBV6-3 to TRBJ1-5, with 9 bases identical to TRBD1. The V gene end was trimmed by 7 bases and the J gene end by 7 bases; junction bases not matched to a gene: 14. CDR3 length: 16 amino acids. The germline gives CDR1 MNHEY, CDR2 SVGEGT. CDR3 in amino acids: CASKDPPGQGWQPQHF. The CDR3 DNA reads TGTGCCAGCAAAGACCCGCCGGGACAGGGCTGGCAGCCCCAGCATTTT.

The rearrangement uses TRBV24-1 and TRBJ2-3; D tentatively reads TRBD1 or TRBD2 (5 bases each). This CDR3 is 17 amino acids long. CDR1 KGHDR and CDR2 SFDVKD come from the germline V gene. With 1 base removed from V and 4 bases from J, the gap between germline ends came to 17 bases. The CDR3 DNA reads as TGTGCCACCAGTGATTTCGGGACCCCAATGCGGGCAGATACGCAGTATTTT. It encodes CATSDFGTPMRADTQYF.

This clonotype was seen more than once but under ten times. The gene calls are TRBV20-1 and TRBJ1-1, with a possible D match to TRBD1 (6 bases). Germline loops: CDR1 DFQATT, CDR2 SNEGSKA (reference sequence). V shed 1 base and J shed 8 bases, with 11 bases lying between them. CDR3 length: 12 amino acids. The CDR3: CSARGNRVEAFF. CDR3 bases: TGCAGTGCTAGAGGCAACAGGGTCGAAGCTTTCTTT.

This clonotype has just a few counts. The gene calls are TRBV7-2 and TRBJ2-1; D not certain. The CDR3 spans 15 residues. V was pared by 1 base and J by 7 bases, with 14 bases between. Germline CDR1 is SGHTA and CDR2 is FQGNSA. DNA for the CDR3: TGTGCCAGCAGCTTAGTTTCTCGGAAAGGGAATGAGCAGTTCTTC. Its translation is CASSLVSRKGNEQFF. The full variable domain, completed using reference TRBV7-2 and TRBJ2-1, is GAGVSQSPSNKVTEKGKDVELRCDPISGHTALYWYRQSLGQGLEFLIYFQGNSAPDKSGLPSDRFSAERTGGSVSTLTIQRTQQEDSAVYLCASSLVSRKGNEQFFGPGTRLTVL.

This clonotype was counted at least ten times. The chain couples TRBV10-2 to TRBJ2-7, with D maybe TRBD2 (5 bases). CDR1 is WSHSY and CDR2 is SAAADI in the germline V gene. The CDR3 consists of 13 residues. Trimming shortened V by 8 bases and J by 5 bases, and 16 bases separated the two germline ends. CDR3 in DNA: TGCGCCAGCCTCGGGAATTTTTTCCACGAGCAGTACTTC. Translation gives CASLGNFFHEQYF.

This clonotype was recorded many times. The chain carries TRBV7-9 and TRBJ2-3, with 8 nucleotides matching TRBD1. V shed 3 bases and J 1 base; nucleotides not matched to a gene: 3. Germline V lookup: CDR1 SEHNR, CDR2 FQNEAQ (reference sequence). This CDR3 contains 15 residues. Here the CDR3 reads CASSFGQGGTDTQYF. In DNA, the CDR3 is TGTGCCAGCAGCTTTGGACAGGGTGGCACAGATACGCAGTATTTT. Filled out from reference TRBV7-9 and TRBJ2-3, the complete variable domain reads DTGVSQNPRHKITKRGQNVTFRCDPISEHNRLYWYRQTLGQGPEFLTYFQNEAQLEKSRLLSDRFSAERPKGSFSTLEIQRTEQGDSAMYLCASSFGQGGTDTQYFGPGTRLTVL.

This clonotype was detected a few times. The chain links TRBV7-8 to TRBJ2-2; tentatively, D is TRBD1 (5 bases). V lost 5 bases, J lost 0 bases, and 10 bases lay in between. Germline V gene lookup returns CDR1 SGHVS and CDR2 FQNEAQ. The CDR3 consists of 15 residues. The CDR3 nucleotides read TGTGCCAGCAGCACAGGAGCCACGAACACCGGGGAGCTGTTTTTT. Translation gives CASSTGATNTGELFF.

Here the CDR3 reads CASSKLAGGQETQYF. In nucleotides, the CDR3 is TGTGCCAGCAGCAAACTAGCGGGGGGCCAAGAGACCCAGTACTTC. The genes are TRBV7-9 and TRBJ2-5; 12 nucleotides agree with TRBD2. Germline loops: CDR1 SEHNR, CDR2 FQNEAQ (reference sequence). The trim removed 5 bases at V and 1 base at J, leaving 2 bases unmatched. This CDR3 is 15 amino acids long.

The chain is built from TRBV5-1 and TRBJ2-2, with 7 bases that match TRBD1. Germline-derived CDR1 and CDR2 are SGHRS and YFSETQ. CDR3 length: 13 residues. Germline trimming cut 5 bases from V and 4 bases from J; bases unmatched to any gene: 2. The CDR3 loop reads CASRTGPTGELFF. Written as DNA, the CDR3 is TGCGCCAGCAGGACAGGGCCCACCGGGGAGCTGTTTTTT.

This clonotype has more than one count but fewer than ten. The chain combines TRBV12-3 or TRBV12-4 with TRBJ2-3; no definite D call. CDR3 length: 13 residues. Trimming took 3 bases from V and 14 from J, leaving 18 bases between them. As DNA, the CDR3 is TGTGCCAGCAGTTTCATGCGCGCGGACCCGCGGTATTTT. Amino acid sequence: CASSFMRADPRYF.

There are a few counts of this clonotype. The chain couples TRBV7-2 to TRBJ2-7; D may be TRBD2 (7 bases). The germline V gene encodes CDR1 SGHTA and CDR2 FQGNSA. This CDR3 is 14 amino acids long. The V end was cut by 7 bases, the J end by 1 base, with 14 bases between. In DNA form, the CDR3 reads TGTGCCAGCAAACCCGCGGGGGCTTCCTACGAGCAGTACTTC. Its protein product is CASKPAGASYEQYF.

This clonotype has just a few counts. The rearrangement joins TRBV7-6 to TRBJ1-2, with 10 bases matching TRBD1. The J segment lost 5 bases and the V segment lost 4 bases, leaving 4 bases of the junction unmatched. This CDR3 has 14 amino acids. The germline V gene has CDR1 SGHVS and CDR2 FNYEAQ. The CDR3 here is CASSSGTGAYGYTF. CDR3 bases: TGTGCCAGCAGCTCCGGGACAGGGGCATATGGCTACACCTTC.

A note on this clonotype: A much larger clone differs from this one at a single base, so this may be a read error. The V call is TRBV20-1, the J call TRBJ2-5; tentatively, D is TRBD1 (6 bases). This CDR3 is 14 amino acids long. CDR1 is DFQATT, CDR2 SNEGSKA, per germline (reference sequence). The CDR3 DNA sequence: TGCTGTGCTAGCAGGGGCGGTCTCCAAGAGACCCAGTACTTC. Translated, it gives CCASRGGLQETQYF.

This clonotype was recorded many times. V gene TRBV12-3 or TRBV12-4 combines with J gene TRBJ1-6, with D possibly TRBD1 on 6 matching bases. Between the trimmed V and J ends, which lost 6 bases and 9 bases, there was a span of 15 bases. This CDR3 is 14 amino acids long. CDR3 bases: TGTGCCAGCAGGGAAACAGGGCGTTCTTCACCCCTCCACTTT. Translated, it gives CASRETGRSSPLHF.

This clonotype has only a few counts. The chain has TRBV7-2 and TRBJ2-1; perhaps TRBD2 as D (5 bases). Germline V lookup: CDR1 SGHTA, CDR2 FQGNSA. Trimming left V 5 bases short and J 7 bases short, with 15 bases between. This CDR3 region has 14 residues. The CDR3 spells CASSASPGGNEQFF. The DNA of the CDR3 is TGTGCCAGCAGCGCCAGCCCCGGCGGGAATGAGCAGTTCTTC.

The chain employs TRBV5-5 and TRBJ1-1, with a tentative D call TRBD1 (5 bases). Germline-derived CDR1 and CDR2 are SGHKS and YYEKEE (reference sequence). V lost 2 bases to trimming and J lost 4 bases, with 6 bases between them. CDR3 length: 12 amino acids. CDR3 coding DNA: TGTGCCAGCAGCTTCCAGGGCACTGAAGCTTTCTTT. This codes for CASSFQGTEAFF. The entire variable domain, with the rest obtained from reference TRBV5-5 and TRBJ1-1, is as follows: DAGVTQSPTHLIKTRGQQVTLRCSPISGHKSVSWYQQVLGQGPQFIFQYYEKEERGRGNFPDRFSARQFPNYSSELNVNALLLGDSALYLCASSFQGTEAFFGQGTRLTVV.

A few counts support this clonotype. The gene calls are TRBV7-9 and TRBJ2-3, with D possibly TRBD2 on 5 matching bases. The V gene lost 1 base and the J gene lost 4 bases, with 15 bases spanning the gap. Germline CDR1 SEHNR, CDR2 FQNEAQ (reference sequence). This CDR3 has 16 amino acids. The CDR3 DNA follows: TGTGCCAGCAGCTTAGGTTTGTCCGGAGGCGCAGATACGCAGTATTTT. It is translated as CASSLGLSGGADTQYF. Variable domain in full (rest from reference TRBV7-9 and TRBJ2-3): DTGVSQNPRHKITKRGQNVTFRCDPISEHNRLYWYRQTLGQGPEFLTYFQNEAQLEKSRLLSDRFSAERPKGSFSTLEIQRTEQGDSAMYLCASSLGLSGGADTQYFGPGTRLTVL.

The chain uses TRBV9 and TRBJ2-6; TRBD1 aligns across 7 bases. Per germline, CDR1 SGDLS and CDR2 YYNGEE. The trim removed 2 bases at V and 0 bases at J, leaving 5 bases unmatched. The CDR3 is 17 residues long. The CDR3 loop reads CASSVGTVNSGANVLTF. The CDR3, as DNA: TGTGCCAGCAGCGTGGGGACAGTAAACTCTGGGGCCAACGTCCTGACTTTC.

CDR3 DNA sequence: TGTGCCAGCAGTTTTCTGGGGCAGAATGAAAAACTGTTTTTT. Translating it yields CASSFLGQNEKLFF. The rearrangement uses TRBV12-3 or TRBV12-4 and TRBJ1-4, with a weak D call TRBD1 (5 bases). V was pared by 3 bases and J by 5 bases, with 10 bases between. This CDR3 region has 14 residues.

This clonotype came up a few times. J is TRBJ1-6 and V is TRBV18; the D is unclear. Trimming removed 2 bases from V and 2 bases from J, with 7 bases in between. Looked up from germline, CDR1 is KGHSH and CDR2 is LQKENI. This CDR3 comprises 15 residues. DNA for the CDR3: TGTGCCAGCTCACCAAGTGGACCCTATAATTCACCCCTCCACTTT. Amino acids: CASSPSGPYNSPLHF.

This clonotype appeared many times. At one end the junction does not follow the germline gene, possibly because of a read error. The V gene is TRBV5-1, the J gene TRBJ2-1; 10 bases map to TRBD2. CDR1 is SGHRS, CDR2 YFSETQ, per germline. The CDR3 totals 15 residues. CDR3 nucleotide sequence: TGTGCCAGCAGCCTTAGCGGGGGGTCTTACAATGAGCAGTTCTTC. It specifies CASSLSGGSYNEQFF.

The chain carries TRBV29-1 and TRBJ1-3, with TRBD1 as a possible D gene (6 bases). The CDR3 contains 15 residues. V dropped 8 bases and J dropped 1 base, with 18 bases sitting between them. CDR1 and CDR2 from the germline V gene are SQVTM and ANQGSEA. The DNA of the CDR3 is TGCAGCATCCAGGACAGTCACGGTTCTGGAAACACCATATATTTT. This translates into CSIQDSHGSGNTIYF.

A remark on this clonotype: The junction departs from the called germline gene at one end, perhaps through a read error. V gene TRBV20-1 combines with J gene TRBJ2-7; D gene ambiguous. The CDR3 loop spans 16 amino acids. Germline V CDR1 and CDR2: DFQATT, SNEGSKA (reference sequence). This CDR3 reads CCARDGSPGRTYEQYF. DNA of the CDR3: TGCTGTGCTAGAGATGGAAGCCCGGGTCGGACCTACGAGCAGTACTTC.